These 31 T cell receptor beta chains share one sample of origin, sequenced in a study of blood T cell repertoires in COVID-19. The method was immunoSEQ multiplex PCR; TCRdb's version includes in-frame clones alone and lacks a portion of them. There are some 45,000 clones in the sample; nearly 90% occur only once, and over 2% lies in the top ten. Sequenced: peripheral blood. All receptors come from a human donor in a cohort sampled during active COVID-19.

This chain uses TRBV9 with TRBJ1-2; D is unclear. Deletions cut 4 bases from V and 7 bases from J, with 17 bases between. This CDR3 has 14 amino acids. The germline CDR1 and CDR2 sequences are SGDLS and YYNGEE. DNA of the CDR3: TGTGCCAGCAGCCCCAGAGAGCGGTTGGGTGGCTACACCTTC. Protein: CASSPRERLGGYTF.

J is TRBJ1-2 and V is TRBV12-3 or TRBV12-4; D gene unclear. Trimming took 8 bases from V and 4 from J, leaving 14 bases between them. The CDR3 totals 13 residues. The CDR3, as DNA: TGTGCCAGCGATGTTGGCGGCGTCTATGGCTACACCTTC. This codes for CASDVGGVYGYTF.

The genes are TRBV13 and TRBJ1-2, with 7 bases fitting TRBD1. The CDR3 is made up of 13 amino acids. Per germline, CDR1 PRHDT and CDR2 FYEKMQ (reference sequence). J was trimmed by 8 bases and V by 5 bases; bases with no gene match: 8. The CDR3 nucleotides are TGTGCCAGCAGCCTTGGGACAGCCTGGGGCTACACCTTC. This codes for CASSLGTAWGYTF.

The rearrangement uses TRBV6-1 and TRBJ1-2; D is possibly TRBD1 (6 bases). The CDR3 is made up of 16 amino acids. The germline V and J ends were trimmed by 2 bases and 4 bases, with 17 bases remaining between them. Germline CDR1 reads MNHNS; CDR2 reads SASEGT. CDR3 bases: TGTGCCAGCAGTGAATCCCCTCGGGGGGCAAGCTATGGCTACACCTTC. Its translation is CASSESPRGASYGYTF.

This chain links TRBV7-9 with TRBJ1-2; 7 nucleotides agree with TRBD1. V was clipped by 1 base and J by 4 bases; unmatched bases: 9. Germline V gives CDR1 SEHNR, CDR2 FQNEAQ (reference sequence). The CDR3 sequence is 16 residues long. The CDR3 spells CASSLGTGVVSYGYTF. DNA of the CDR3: TGTGCCAGCAGCTTAGGTACAGGGGTTGTCAGCTATGGCTACACCTTC.

This CDR3 reads CAWHRGANYGYTF. The CDR3 DNA reads TGTGCCTGGCACAGGGGAGCTAACTATGGCTACACCTTC. J is TRBJ1-2 and V is TRBV30, with TRBD1 matching over 7 bases. Trimming removed 5 bases from V and 0 bases from J; junction bases left unmatched: 3. The CDR3 has 13 amino acids. Germline loops: CDR1 GTSNPN, CDR2 SVGIG (reference sequence).

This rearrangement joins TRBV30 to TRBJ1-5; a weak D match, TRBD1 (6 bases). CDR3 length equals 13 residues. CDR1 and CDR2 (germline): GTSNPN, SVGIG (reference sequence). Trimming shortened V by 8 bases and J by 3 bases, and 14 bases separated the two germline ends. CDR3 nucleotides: TGTGCCGGACAACAGGGAAACAATCAGCCCCAGCATTTT. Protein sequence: CAGQQGNNQPQHF. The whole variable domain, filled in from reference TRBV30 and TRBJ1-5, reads SQTIHQWPATLVQPVGSPLSLECTVEGTSNPNLYWYRQAAGRGLQLLFYSVGIGQISSEVPQNLSASRPQDRQFILSSKKLLLSDSGFYLCAGQQGNNQPQHFGDGTRLSIL.

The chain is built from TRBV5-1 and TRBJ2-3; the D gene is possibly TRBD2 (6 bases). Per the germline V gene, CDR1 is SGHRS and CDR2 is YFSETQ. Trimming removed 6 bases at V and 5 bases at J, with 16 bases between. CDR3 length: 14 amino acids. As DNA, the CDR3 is TGCGCCAGCACACTCGGCGGGGTCGGAGATACGCAGTATTTT. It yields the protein CASTLGGVGDTQYF.

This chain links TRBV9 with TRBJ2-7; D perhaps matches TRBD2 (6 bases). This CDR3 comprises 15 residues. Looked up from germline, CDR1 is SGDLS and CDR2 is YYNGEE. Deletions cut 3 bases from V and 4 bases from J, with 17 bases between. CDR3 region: CASSAQWGETYEQYF. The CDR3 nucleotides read TGTGCCAGCAGCGCTCAGTGGGGGGAGACTTACGAGCAGTACTTC.

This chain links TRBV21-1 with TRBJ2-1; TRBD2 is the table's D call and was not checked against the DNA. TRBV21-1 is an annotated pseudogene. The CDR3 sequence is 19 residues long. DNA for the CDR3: TGTGCCAGCACCACCGCCGCGCGGGGGTGCCGGAGCTCCTACAATGAGCAGTTCTTC. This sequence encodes CASTTAARGCRSSYNEQFF.

As DNA, the CDR3 is TGTGCCAGCAGTTACGGGCAGGGGGAGGAAAAACTGTTTTTT. Protein sequence: CASSYGQGEEKLFF. This chain joins TRBV6-2 or TRBV6-3 and TRBJ1-4; 7 nucleotides agree with TRBD1. Germline values: CDR1 MNHEY, CDR2 SVGEGT. CDR3 length equals 14 residues. The ends lost 2 bases at V and 8 bases at J; junction bases unmatched: 5.

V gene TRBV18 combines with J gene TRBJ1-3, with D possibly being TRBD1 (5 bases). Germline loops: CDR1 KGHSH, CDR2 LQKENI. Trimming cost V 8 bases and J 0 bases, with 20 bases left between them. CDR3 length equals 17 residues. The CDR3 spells CASAGPRQMNSGNTIYF. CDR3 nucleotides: TGTGCCAGCGCAGGGCCTCGACAGATGAACTCTGGAAACACCATATATTTT.

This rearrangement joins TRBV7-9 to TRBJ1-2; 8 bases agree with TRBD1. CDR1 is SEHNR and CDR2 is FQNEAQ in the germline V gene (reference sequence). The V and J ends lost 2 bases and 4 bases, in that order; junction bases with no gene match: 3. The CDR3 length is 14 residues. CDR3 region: CASSLTGGIYGYTF. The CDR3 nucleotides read TGTGCCAGCAGCTTAACAGGGGGGATCTATGGCTACACCTTC.

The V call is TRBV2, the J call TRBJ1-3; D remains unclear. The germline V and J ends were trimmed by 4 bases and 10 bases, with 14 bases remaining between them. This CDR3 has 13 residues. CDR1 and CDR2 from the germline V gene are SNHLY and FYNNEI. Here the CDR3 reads CASSVGVTETIYF. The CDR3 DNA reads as TGTGCCAGCAGTGTCGGGGTAACAGAAACCATATATTTT.

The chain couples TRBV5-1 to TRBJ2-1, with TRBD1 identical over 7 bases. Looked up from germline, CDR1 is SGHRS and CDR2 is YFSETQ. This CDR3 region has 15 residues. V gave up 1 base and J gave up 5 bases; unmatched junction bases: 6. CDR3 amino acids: CASSLFGTDDNEQFF. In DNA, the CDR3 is TGCGCCAGCAGCTTGTTCGGGACAGACGACAATGAGCAGTTCTTC. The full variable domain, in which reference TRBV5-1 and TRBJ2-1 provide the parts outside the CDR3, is KAGVTQTPRYLIKTRGQQVTLSCSPISGHRSVSWYQQTPGQGLQFLFEYFSETQRNKGNFPGRFSGRQFSNSRSEMNVSTLELGDSALYLCASSLFGTDDNEQFFGPGTRLTVL.

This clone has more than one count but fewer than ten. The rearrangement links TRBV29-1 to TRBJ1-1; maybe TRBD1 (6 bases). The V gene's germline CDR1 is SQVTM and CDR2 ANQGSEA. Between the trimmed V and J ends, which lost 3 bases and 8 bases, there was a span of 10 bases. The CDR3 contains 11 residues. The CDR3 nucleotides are TGCAGCGTTGATGGGACATACGAAGCTTTCTTT. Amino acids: CSVDGTYEAFF.

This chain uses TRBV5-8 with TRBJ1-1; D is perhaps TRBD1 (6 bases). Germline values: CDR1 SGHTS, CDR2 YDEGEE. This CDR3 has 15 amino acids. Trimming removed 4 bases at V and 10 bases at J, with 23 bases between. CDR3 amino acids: CASSPMGLSGGIAFF. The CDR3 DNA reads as TGTGCCAGCAGCCCAATGGGGCTGTCGGGGGGCATAGCTTTCTTT.

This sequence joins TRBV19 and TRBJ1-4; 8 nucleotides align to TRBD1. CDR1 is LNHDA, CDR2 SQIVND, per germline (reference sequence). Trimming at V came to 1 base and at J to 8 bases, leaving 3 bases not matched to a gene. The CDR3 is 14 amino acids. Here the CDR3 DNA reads TGTGCCAGTAGTATAGGGGCAGGGGGCGAAAAACTGTTTTTT. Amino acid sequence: CASSIGAGGEKLFF.

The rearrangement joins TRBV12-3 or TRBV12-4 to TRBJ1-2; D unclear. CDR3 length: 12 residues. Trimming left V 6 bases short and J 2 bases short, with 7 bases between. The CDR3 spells CASSTGNYGYTF. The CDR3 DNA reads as TGTGCCAGCAGCACGGGGAACTATGGCTACACCTTC.

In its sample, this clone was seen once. The CDR3 DNA follows: TGTGCCAGCACCTTACGGGGGGCTGAAGCTTTCTTT. This encodes CASTLRGAEAFF. This chain links TRBV28 with TRBJ1-1; a possible D gene is TRBD1 (5 bases). The V end lost 7 bases, the J end lost 6 bases, and 12 bases lay between the germline ends. Germline CDR1 MDHEN, CDR2 SYDVKM. The CDR3 is 12 amino acids.

The CDR3 sequence: CASSSGGYEQYF. Here the CDR3 DNA reads TGTGCCAGCAGCTCGGGGGGTTACGAGCAGTACTTC. The chain carries TRBV5-8 and TRBJ2-7, with 7 bases matching TRBD2. Germline values: CDR1 SGHTS, CDR2 YDEGEE. CDR3 length: 12 residues. The junction had 1 base not matched to a gene; V was cut back by 3 bases and J by 4 bases.

CDR3 DNA: TGTGCCAGCAGCTTAGGAGGGGGCGGTCAGCCCCAGCATTTT. It codes for CASSLGGGGQPQHF. The chain combines TRBV7-9 with TRBJ1-5, with 7 nucleotides matching TRBD1. CDR3 length: 14 amino acids. Germline V CDR1 and CDR2: SEHNR, FQNEAQ (reference sequence). Trimming removed 1 base from V and 6 bases from J; junction bases left unmatched: 3.

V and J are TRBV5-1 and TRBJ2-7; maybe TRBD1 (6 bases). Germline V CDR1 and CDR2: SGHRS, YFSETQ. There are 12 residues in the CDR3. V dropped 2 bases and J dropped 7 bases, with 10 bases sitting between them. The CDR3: CASSLQRGEQYF. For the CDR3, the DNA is TGCGCCAGCAGCTTACAAAGGGGGGAGCAGTACTTC.

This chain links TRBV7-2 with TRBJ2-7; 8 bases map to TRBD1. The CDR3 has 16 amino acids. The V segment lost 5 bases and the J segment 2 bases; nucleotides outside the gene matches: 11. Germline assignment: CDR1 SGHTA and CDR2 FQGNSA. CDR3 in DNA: TGTGCCAGCAGCCCCGAGACAGGGGTCTCAACCTACGAGCAGTACTTC. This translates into CASSPETGVSTYEQYF.

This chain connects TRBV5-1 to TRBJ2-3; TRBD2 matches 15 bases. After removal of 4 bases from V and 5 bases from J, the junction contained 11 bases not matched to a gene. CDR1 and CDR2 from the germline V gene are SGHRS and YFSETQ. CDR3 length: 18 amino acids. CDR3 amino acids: CASSTPSGTSGGLDTQYF. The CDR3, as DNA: TGCGCCAGCAGCACCCCCAGCGGGACTAGCGGGGGGTTAGATACGCAGTATTTT.

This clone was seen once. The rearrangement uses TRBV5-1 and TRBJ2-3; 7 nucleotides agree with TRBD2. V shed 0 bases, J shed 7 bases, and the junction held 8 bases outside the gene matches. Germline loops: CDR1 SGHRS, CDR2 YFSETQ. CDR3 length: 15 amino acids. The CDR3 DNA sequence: TGCGCCAGCAGCTTGGAATCACTAGCGCGGAATACGCAGTATTTT. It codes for CASSLESLARNTQYF.

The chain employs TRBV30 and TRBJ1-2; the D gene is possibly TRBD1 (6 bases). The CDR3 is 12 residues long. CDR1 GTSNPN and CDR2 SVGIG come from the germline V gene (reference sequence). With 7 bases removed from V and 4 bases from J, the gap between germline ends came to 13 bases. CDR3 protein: CAFTQGSYGYTF. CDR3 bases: TGTGCCTTTACACAGGGATCCTATGGCTACACCTTC.

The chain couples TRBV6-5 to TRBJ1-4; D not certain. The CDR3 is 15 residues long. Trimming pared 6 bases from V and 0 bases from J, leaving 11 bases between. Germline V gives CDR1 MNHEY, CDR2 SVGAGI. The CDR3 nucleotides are TGTGCCAGCAGAAAAGCGGTTGCAACTAATGAAAAACTGTTTTTT. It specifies CASRKAVATNEKLFF.

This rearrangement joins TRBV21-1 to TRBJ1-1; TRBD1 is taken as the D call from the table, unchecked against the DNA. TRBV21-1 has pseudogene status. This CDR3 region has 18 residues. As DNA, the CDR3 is TGTGCCAGCAGCAAAAGCCCCCGGGACAGGGAAGCGAACACTGAAGCTTTCTTT. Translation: CASSKSPRDREANTEAFF.

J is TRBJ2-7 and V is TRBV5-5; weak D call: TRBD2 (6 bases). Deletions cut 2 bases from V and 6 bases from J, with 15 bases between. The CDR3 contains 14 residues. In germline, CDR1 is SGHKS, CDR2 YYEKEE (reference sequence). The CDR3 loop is CASSFGSGFGEQYF. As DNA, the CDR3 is TGTGCCAGCAGCTTCGGGAGCGGGTTCGGCGAGCAGTACTTC.

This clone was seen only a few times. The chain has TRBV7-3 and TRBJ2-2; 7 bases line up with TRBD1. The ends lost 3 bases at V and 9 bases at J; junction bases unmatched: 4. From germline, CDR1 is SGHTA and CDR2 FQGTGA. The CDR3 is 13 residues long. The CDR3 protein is CASSFEGARELFF. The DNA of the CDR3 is TGTGCCAGCAGCTTTGAGGGGGCTAGGGAGCTGTTTTTT.